This T cell receptor beta chain comes out of a study of cytomegalovirus exposure and HLA in healthy donors (dated by TCRdb to between 2016 and 2019). Regarding the research as a whole: An earlier analysis of 550 to 700 of the donors reported more than 250 Gb of sequence data and 117 million unique TCR beta sequences from around 200 million T cells. All discovery cohort repertoires had been generated using a single sequencing platform. Among 300 to 450 genotyped donors of the cohort, an average of about 240,000 unique TCR beta nucleotide sequences were sequenced per donor, roughly 20% of them non-productive. To predict cytomegalovirus infection status, the study combined high-throughput TCR immunosequencing, statistical association of individual TCRs with disease status, and machine learning. An earlier analysis of 587 of the donors applied high-throughput TCR beta sequencing to assess whether each TCR beta V gene segment acted as functional or pseudogenic. To study patterns of TCR occurrence, a later analysis re-analyzed previously published TCR beta repertoires from 500 to 850 donors and added high-resolution HLA genotyping. Rather than using new phenotypic data, the later analysis identified candidate immune exposures from TCR beta sequences and from how often those sequences occurred across donors. The study was designed to test whether signatures of past pathogen exposure could be identified by cataloging public T cell receptors. Alongside the repertoire data, information on donor age, sex, ethnicity and CMV serostatus was compiled. In addition to the first cohort of 666 subjects, a separate validation cohort of 130 or so different subjects was used. A later genetic analysis used genome-wide SNP genotypes for about three fifths of the 666 donors, treating that subset as a discovery cohort. Typing coverage varied by locus: roughly 620-640 donors for A, B, C, DRB1 and DQB1; 522 for DQA1; 606 for DPA1; 450 to 480 for DPB1. Class I and class II HLA loci were covered by the typing at four-digit resolution. Approximately 300 gigabases of sequencing data and approximately 85 million unique TCR sequences were included in an early release covering around 650 HLA-typed donors. The study used immunosequencing to profile the T cell repertoires of approximately 650 subjects and linked those repertoires to cytomegalovirus serostatus. Because of strong linkage in the cohort, five DR-DQ haplotypes were treated as single units for association and clustering. Of the approximately 370 genotyped donors, 80% to 90% were placed in the genetic ancestry cluster associated with self-reported Caucasian donors. Beyond this particular receptor, the publication reports: The authors suggested that the approach could potentially be generalized to other disease states and immunological phenotypes. A cluster of highly shared sequence variants was judged likely to represent a technical artifact of the sequencing pipeline. Only TCR beta chains were sequenced in this cohort, and the absence of alpha or paired-chain data limited detectable features. Because counts were too low, roughly 16 rarely observed V segments, including chromosome 9 orphons, were left out of the earlier analysis of 587 of the donors. The study listed 164 TCR beta chains as associated with cytomegalovirus. In a later analysis, over 15,000 TCR beta sequences were associated with specific HLA alleles at a false discovery rate of 0.05. Sequencing depth was assumed to be roughly uniform across donors in the presence/absence analyses, though that assumption may not hold. Because some donors lacked HLA typing at each locus, the association tests relied only on the typed subset. The classifier was reported to diagnose cytomegalovirus status with high specificity and sensitivity in both the original cohort and the validation cohort. A later analysis found that most CMV-associated TCR beta chains appeared HLA-restricted, with HLA associations seemingly driven largely by CMV exposure. Because the 87-base-pair reads could not distinguish some IMGT-functional V segments, including TRBV6-2 and TRBV6-3, those segments were excluded. A later analysis found that TCR association rates varied across HLA loci, with DRB1 alleles showing the most associated TCRs and HLA-C alleles the fewest. In a later analysis, several top co-occurrence clusters were reported to appear linked to parvovirus B19, influenza, CMV and Epstein-Barr virus. In a later analysis, HLA-associated TCR beta chains were found to be more clonally expanded and to have lower generation probabilities than equally common non-associated chains. CMV serostatus was the only immune exposure information available for the cohort. Compared with the approximately 700-donor mean, donors in an Asian-associated ancestry cluster had fewer N-insertions in productive TCRs, according to a later genetic analysis. Most TCR sequences were observed very rarely across donors, whereas some public TCRs were present in many individuals. In vitro tests confirmed that a few of the cytomegalovirus-associated TCR beta chains recognize cytomegalovirus antigens. A later genetic analysis associated a missense DCLRE1C variant with V-gene and J-gene trimming of TCR beta chains, and an independent cohort replicated the association. Assigning TCR associations to individual alleles was difficult when HLA alleles, especially DR and DQ, strongly co-occurred. In an earlier analysis of some 540 of the donors, most TCR beta V segments appeared in productive rearrangements about 87% or about 30% of the time, broadly matching IMGT annotations. Correlated functional status among segregating V segments might be attributable to linkage disequilibrium, but an unknown experimental factor could not be ruled out. A further reported finding was that TCR beta sequences accurately predicted the HLA-A and HLA-B alleles for most subjects in the first cohort.

The cohort consisted of 670 or so healthy bone marrow donors. Cohort members were all nominally healthy when sampled, although unrecorded immune exposures were likely present. The donor tested CMV seronegative and was one of the 352 seronegative cohort members. Each donor provided a peripheral blood sample, and peripheral blood mononuclear cells were used for TCR beta sequencing. Genomic DNA was extracted from the blood cell samples with the Qiagen DNeasy Blood Extraction Kit. Preparation of the library involved the immunoSEQ multiplex PCR assay. For the multiplex PCR, a mixture combining 60 forward primers for TCR Vbeta segments and 13 reverse primers for TCR Jbeta segments was used. The CDR3 region of rearranged TCR beta genes was amplified from genomic DNA with a multiplex PCR assay. The amplified TCR beta libraries were sequenced on the Illumina HiSeq System as 87-base-pair reads. As for the original processing: A later analysis tallied 75 million to 95 million unique TCR beta chains across the 700 or so repertoires, and approximately 12 million of those chains were shared by two or more donors. Raw reads were error-corrected and collapsed into unique sequences with a nearest-neighbor algorithm that merged closely related sequences to remove PCR and sequencing errors. Alignment of CDR3 sequences to IMGT reference sequences was used to assign V, D and J gene segments. For a sequence to be retained, at least a six-nucleotide match to both a V gene segment and a J gene segment was required. A rearrangement was called productive if the CDR3 had no stop codons and remained in frame with V and J, and every other rearrangement was called non-productive. Following IMGT convention, CDR3 was defined as the stretch from the second conserved V-encoded cysteine up to the conserved J-encoded phenylalanine. The earlier analysis of some 580 of the donors excluded any sequence lacking an unambiguous match to a single V gene segment. In an earlier analysis of 587 of the donors, V segments were called functional above 56.7% productive rearrangements and were called segregating when the between-donor standard deviation exceeded 5%. A statistical classification framework was developed to diagnose cytomegalovirus status using the catalog of TCR beta chain sequences. In a later analysis, V and J genes were assigned by comparing TCR nucleotide sequences against IMGT/GENE-DB human TR gene sequences. The TCRdist pipeline was used in a later analysis to assign CDR3 sequences and most-parsimonious VDJ recombination scenarios. In a later analysis, each TCR beta chain was defined by its CDR3 amino acid sequence together with its V-gene family, and reads lacking a unique V-gene family were excluded. To address suspected cross-contamination and a sequencing artifact, a later analysis removed approximately 590 highly shared, low-generation-probability nucleotide sequences. For each public chain, a later analysis derived a clonal expansion index from normalized ranks of inferred template counts within each repertoire. A later analysis computed generation probabilities with a VDJ recombination model fitted to out-of-frame rearrangements, and checked the results against IGoR. A later analysis scored TCR-TCR, TCR-HLA and TCR-CMV co-occurrence with hypergeometric tests, applying a repertoire-size bias correction to TCR pairs. A later analysis estimated false discovery rates by permuting HLA or CMV assignments 20 times. In a later analysis, co-occurring TCRs were grouped using DBSCAN, with TCRdist sequence similarity added in when clustering inside HLA-allele-positive subsets. Repertoires with fewer than 30,000 or more than 120,000 public chains, plus five repertoires with anomalous nucleotide sharing, were excluded from co-occurrence clustering. TCRdb took over this immuneACCESS table, retaining in-frame rearrangements with V and J assigned. Such tables are incomplete; in checked studies, under half of the missing clones stem from an unresolved V gene, and the remainder is unexplained. The D gene and trimming were derived from the DNA, and the V and J assignments and clone size from that table. The sample data list approximately 61,000 clones, and approximately 58% of these were observed just once. The ten largest clones add up to more than 2.5% of the sample.

Cut back by 3 bases and 4 bases, the V and J ends lie 9 bases apart. Spanning cysteine to phenylalanine, the CDR3 consists of 13 amino acids. CDR3 DNA is the only sequence kept; it has 39 bases, read in frame from the first base. CDR1 is given as MDHEN and CDR2 as SYDVKM, both from the germline V gene. On this clone itself: Its recognized antigen is unknown. The sample holds no much larger clone one base away, and base qualities are not on file.

The receptor was derived from a woman between 50 and 59 years old in good health and CMV-seronegative. The chain is encoded by TRBV28 joined to TRBJ2-5, with TRBD1 tentatively as D gene (6 bases match). The specimen was PBMCs. This receptor carries the CDR3 CASSFQGRETQYF. The nucleotides read TGTGCCAGCAGTTTTCAGGGGCGAGAGACCCAGTACTTC.